This record covers a single T cell receptor (beta chain). The data originate from a study of control samples from healthy donors and cancer patients. Repertoires were generated with immunoSEQ multiplex PCR, while TCRdb's copy carries only in-frame clones and drops some. The sample has about 46,000 clones, almost 90% seen once. The CDR3 extends over 16 amino acids. From germline, CDR1 is SGHVS and CDR2 FNYEAQ. J lost 5 bases, V lost 5 bases, and 12 bases had no gene match. The chain is built from TRBV7-6 and TRBJ2-1; 7 bases fit TRBD1. Sequencing was carried out using PBMCs. This sequence was found in a man aged 45-65 years with head and neck cancer. CDR3 in amino acids: CASSPWLGQANNEQFF. CDR3 DNA sequence: TGTGCCAGCAGCCCATGGCTCGGACAGGCTAACAATGAGCAGTTCTTC.